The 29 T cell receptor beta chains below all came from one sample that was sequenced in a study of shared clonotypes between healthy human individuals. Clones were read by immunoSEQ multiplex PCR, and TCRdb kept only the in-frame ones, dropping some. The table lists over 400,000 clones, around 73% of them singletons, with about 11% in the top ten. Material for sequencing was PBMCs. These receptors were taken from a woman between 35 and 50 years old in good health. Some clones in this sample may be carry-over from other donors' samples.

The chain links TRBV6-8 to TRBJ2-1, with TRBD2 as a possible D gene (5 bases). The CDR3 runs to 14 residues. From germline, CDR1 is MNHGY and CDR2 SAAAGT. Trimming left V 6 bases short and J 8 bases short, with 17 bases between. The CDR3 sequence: CASSCTGGQDEQFF. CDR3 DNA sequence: TGTGCCAGCAGCTGCACTGGCGGGCAGGATGAGCAGTTCTTC.

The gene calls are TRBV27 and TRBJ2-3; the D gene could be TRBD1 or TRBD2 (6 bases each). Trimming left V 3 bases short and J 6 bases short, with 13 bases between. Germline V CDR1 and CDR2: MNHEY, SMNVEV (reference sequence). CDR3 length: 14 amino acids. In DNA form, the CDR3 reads TGTGCCAGCAGTTTTAGGGGGGCTTGGGATACGCAGTATTTT. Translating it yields CASSFRGAWDTQYF.

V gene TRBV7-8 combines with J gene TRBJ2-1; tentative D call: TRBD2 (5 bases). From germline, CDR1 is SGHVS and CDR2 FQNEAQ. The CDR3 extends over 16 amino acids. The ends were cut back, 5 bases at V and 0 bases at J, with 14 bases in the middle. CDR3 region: CASSGLRRGSYNEQFF. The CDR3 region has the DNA TGTGCCAGCAGCGGACTTAGACGGGGCTCCTACAATGAGCAGTTCTTC.

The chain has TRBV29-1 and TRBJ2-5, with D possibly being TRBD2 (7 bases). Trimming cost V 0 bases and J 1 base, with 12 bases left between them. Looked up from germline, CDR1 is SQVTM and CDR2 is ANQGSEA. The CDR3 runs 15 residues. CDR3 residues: CSVEEGGTLQETQYF. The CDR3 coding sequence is TGCAGCGTTGAAGAGGGGGGGACACTCCAAGAGACCCAGTACTTC.

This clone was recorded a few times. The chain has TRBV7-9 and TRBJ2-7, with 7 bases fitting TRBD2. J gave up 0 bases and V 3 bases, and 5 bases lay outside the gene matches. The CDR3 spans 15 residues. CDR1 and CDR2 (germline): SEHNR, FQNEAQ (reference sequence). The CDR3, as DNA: TGTGCCAGCAGCTTTGGGACTACCGCCTCCTACGAGCAGTACTTC. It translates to CASSFGTTASYEQYF.

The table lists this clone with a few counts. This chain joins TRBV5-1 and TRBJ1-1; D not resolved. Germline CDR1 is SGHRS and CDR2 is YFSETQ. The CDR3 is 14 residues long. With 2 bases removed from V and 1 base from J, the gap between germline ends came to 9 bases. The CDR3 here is CASSFLSPNTEAFF. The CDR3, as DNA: TGCGCCAGCAGCTTTCTCAGTCCGAACACTGAAGCTTTCTTT.

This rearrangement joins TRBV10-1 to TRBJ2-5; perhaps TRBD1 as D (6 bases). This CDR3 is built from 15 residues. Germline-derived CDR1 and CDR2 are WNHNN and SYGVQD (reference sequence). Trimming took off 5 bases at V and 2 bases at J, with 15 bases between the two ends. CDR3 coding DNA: TGCGCCAGCAGTCCACAAGTGACAGGACAAGAGACCCAGTACTTC. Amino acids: CASSPQVTGQETQYF.

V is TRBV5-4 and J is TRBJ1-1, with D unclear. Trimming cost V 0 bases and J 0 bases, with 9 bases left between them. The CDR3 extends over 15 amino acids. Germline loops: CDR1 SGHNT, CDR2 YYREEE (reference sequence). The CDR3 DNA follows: TGTGCCAGCAGCTTGGATTCTCAGGTGAACACTGAAGCTTTCTTT. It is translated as CASSLDSQVNTEAFF. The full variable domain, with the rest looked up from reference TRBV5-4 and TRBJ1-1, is ETGVTQSPTHLIKTRGQQVTLRCSSQSGHNTVSWYQQALGQGPQFIFQYYREEENGRGNFPPRFSGLQFPNYSSELNVNALELDDSALYLCASSLDSQVNTEAFFGQGTRLTVV.

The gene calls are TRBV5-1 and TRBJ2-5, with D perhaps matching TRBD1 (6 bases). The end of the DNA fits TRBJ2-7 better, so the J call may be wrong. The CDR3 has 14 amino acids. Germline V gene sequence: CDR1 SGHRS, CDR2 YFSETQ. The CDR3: CASSSDRLIYEQYF. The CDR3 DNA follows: TGCGCCAGCAGCTCAGACAGGTTAATCTACGAGCAGTACTTC.

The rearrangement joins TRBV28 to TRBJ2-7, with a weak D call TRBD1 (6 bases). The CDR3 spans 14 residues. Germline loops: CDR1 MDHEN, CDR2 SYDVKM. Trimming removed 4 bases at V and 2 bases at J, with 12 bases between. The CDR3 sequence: CASSSSGTTYEQYF. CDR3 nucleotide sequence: TGTGCCAGCAGTTCCTCCGGGACAACCTACGAGCAGTACTTC.

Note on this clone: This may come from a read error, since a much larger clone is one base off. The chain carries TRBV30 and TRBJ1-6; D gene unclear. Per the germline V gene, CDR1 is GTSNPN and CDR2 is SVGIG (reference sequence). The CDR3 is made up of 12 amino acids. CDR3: CARSVNNSPLHF. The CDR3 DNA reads TGTGCCCGGAGTGTAAATAATTCACCCCTCCACTTT. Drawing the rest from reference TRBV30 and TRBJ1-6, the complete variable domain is SQTIHQWPATLVQPVGSPLSLECTVEGTSNPNLYWYRQAAGRGLQLLFYSVGIGQISSEVPQNLSASRPQDRQFILSSKKLLLSDSGFYLCARSVNNSPLHFGNGTRLTVT.

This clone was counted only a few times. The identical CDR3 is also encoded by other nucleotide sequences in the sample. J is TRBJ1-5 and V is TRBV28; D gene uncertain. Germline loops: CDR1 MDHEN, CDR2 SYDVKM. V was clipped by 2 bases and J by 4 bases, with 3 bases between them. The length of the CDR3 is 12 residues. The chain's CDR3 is CASSLLNQPQHF. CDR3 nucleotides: TGTGCCAGCAGTTTACTGAATCAGCCCCAGCATTTT.

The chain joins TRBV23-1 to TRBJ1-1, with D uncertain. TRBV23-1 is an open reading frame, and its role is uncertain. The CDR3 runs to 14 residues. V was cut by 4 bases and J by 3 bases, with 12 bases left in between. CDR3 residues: CASSRWKVDTEAFF. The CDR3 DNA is TGCGCCAGCAGTCGATGGAAGGTGGACACTGAAGCTTTCTTT.

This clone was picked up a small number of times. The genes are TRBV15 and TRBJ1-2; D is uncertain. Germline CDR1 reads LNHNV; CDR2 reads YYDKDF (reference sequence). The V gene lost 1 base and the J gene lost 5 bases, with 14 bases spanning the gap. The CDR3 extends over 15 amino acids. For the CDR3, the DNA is TGTGCCACCAGCAGAGGGGCAGGCCCTCTATATGGCTACACCTTC. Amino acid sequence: CATSRGAGPLYGYTF. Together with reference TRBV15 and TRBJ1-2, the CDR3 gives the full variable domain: DAMVIQNPRYQVTQFGKPVTLSCSQTLNHNVMYWYQQKSSQAPKLLFHYYDKDFNNEADTPDNFQSRRPNTSFCFLDIRSPGLGDTAMYLCATSRGAGPLYGYTFGSGTRLTVV.

CDR3 nucleotide sequence: TGCAGCGTTCAGGGCCCGGGACAGCACTACTACGAGCAGTACTTC. Its translation is CSVQGPGQHYYEQYF. The chain links TRBV29-1 to TRBJ2-7; 7 bases align to TRBD1. Germline trimming cut 5 bases from V and 3 bases from J; bases unmatched to any gene: 13. Looked up from germline, CDR1 is SQVTM and CDR2 is ANQGSEA. This CDR3 has 15 residues.

The CDR3, as DNA: TGCAGCGTTGAACAGGGAAACTACGAGCAGTACTTC. Its translation: CSVEQGNYEQYF. The chain uses TRBV29-1 and TRBJ2-7; possible D gene TRBD1, 5 bases. CDR1 is SQVTM and CDR2 is ANQGSEA in the germline V gene. V was trimmed by 2 bases and J by 3 bases, leaving 8 bases between them. This CDR3 region has 12 residues.

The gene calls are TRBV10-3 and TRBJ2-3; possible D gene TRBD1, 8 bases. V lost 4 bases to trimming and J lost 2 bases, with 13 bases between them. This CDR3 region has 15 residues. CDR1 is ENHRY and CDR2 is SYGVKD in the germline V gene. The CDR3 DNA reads TGTGCCATCAGTGGACAGGGGAGGGTCACAGATACGCAGTATTTT. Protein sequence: CAISGQGRVTDTQYF.

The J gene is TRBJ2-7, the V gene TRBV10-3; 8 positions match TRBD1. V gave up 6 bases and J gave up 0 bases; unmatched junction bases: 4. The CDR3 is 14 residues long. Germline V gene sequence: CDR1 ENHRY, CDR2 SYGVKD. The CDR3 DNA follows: TGTGCCATCAGACAGGGGGTGAGCTCCTACGAGCAGTACTTC. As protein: CAIRQGVSSYEQYF.

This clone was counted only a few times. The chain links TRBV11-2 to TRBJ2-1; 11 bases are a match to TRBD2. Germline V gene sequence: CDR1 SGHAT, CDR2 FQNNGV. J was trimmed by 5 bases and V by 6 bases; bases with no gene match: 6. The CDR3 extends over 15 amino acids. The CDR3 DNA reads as TGTGCCAGCAGTTGGTCGGGACTAGCGGACAATGAGCAGTTCTTC. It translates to CASSWSGLADNEQFF.

The CDR3 region has the DNA TGCGCCAGCAGCTTGCGAGACAGGGGGCGGTCGTTGGACACCGGGGAGCTGTTTTTT. It specifies CASSLRDRGRSLDTGELFF. The rearrangement uses TRBV5-1 and TRBJ2-2, with TRBD1 identical over 10 bases. Germline V lookup: CDR1 SGHRS, CDR2 YFSETQ. J gave up 3 bases and V 1 base, and 12 bases lay outside the gene matches. This CDR3 is built from 19 residues.

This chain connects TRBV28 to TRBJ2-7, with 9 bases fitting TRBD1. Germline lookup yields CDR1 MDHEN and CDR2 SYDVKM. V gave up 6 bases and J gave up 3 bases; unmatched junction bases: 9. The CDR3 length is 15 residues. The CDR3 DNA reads TGTGCCAGCAGCCGAGCGGGACAGGGCCTCTACGAGCAGTACTTC. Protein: CASSRAGQGLYEQYF.

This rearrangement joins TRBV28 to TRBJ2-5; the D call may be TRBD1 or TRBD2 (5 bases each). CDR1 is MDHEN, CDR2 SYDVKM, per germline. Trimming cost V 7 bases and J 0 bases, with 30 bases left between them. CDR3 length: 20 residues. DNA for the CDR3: TGTGCCAGCACGGGACCAGCCCTCTCCAGAGGCCAGGGCAACCAAGAGACCCAGTACTTC. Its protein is CASTGPALSRGQGNQETQYF.

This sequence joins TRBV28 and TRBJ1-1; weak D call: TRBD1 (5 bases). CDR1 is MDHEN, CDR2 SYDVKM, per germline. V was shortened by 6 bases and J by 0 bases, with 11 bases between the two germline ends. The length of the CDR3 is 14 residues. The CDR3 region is CASSQTTVNTEAFF. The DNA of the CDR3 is TGTGCCAGCAGCCAGACGACAGTGAACACTGAAGCTTTCTTT.

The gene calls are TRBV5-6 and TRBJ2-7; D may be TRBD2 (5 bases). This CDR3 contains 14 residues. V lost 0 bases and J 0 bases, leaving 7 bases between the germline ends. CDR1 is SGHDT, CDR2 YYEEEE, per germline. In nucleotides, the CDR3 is TGTGCCAGCAGCTTGGTCGGGGACTCCTACGAGCAGTACTTC. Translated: CASSLVGDSYEQYF.

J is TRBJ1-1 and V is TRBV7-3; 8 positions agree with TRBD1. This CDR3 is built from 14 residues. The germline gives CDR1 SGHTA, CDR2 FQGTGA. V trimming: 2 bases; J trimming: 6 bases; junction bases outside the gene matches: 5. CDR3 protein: CASSLDRGDAEAFF. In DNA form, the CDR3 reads TGTGCCAGCAGCTTAGACAGGGGTGACGCTGAAGCTTTCTTT. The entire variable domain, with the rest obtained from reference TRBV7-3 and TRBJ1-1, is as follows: GAGVSQTPSNKVTEKGKYVELRCDPISGHTALYWYRQSLGQGPEFLIYFQGTGAADDSGLPNDRFFAVRPEGSVSTLKIQRTERGDSAVYLCASSLDRGDAEAFFGQGTRLTVV.

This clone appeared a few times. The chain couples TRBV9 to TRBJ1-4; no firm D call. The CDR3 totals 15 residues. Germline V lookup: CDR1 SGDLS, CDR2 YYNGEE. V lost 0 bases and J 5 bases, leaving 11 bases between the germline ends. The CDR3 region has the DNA TGTGCCAGCAGCGTAGGGGCGCTTGGGAATGAAAAACTGTTTTTT. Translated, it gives CASSVGALGNEKLFF. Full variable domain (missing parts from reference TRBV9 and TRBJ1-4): DSGVTQTPKHLITATGQRVTLRCSPRSGDLSVYWYQQSLDQGLQFLIQYYNGEERAKGNILERFSAQQFPDLHSELNLSSLELGDSALYFCASSVGALGNEKLFFGSGTQLSVL.

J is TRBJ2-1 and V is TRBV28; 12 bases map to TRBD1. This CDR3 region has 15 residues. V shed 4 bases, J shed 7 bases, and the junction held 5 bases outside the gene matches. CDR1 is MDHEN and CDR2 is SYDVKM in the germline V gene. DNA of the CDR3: TGTGCCAGCAGTTCAACGGGACAGGGGGCGAATGAGCAGTTCTTC. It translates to CASSSTGQGANEQFF.

The CDR3 region is CASSSEGRETQYF. CDR3 sequence (DNA): TGTGCCAGCAGCTCGGAAGGTCGGGAGACCCAGTACTTC. The chain has TRBV7-3 and TRBJ2-5; D is ambiguous. V dropped 4 bases and J dropped 5 bases, with 11 bases sitting between them. The CDR3 covers 13 residues. The germline V gene has CDR1 SGHTA and CDR2 FQGTGA.

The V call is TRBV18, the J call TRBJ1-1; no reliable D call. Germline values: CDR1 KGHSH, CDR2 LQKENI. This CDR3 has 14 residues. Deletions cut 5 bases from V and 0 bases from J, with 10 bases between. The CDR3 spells CASSNSGMNTEAFF. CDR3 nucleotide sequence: TGTGCCAGCTCAAACAGTGGGATGAACACTGAAGCTTTCTTT.